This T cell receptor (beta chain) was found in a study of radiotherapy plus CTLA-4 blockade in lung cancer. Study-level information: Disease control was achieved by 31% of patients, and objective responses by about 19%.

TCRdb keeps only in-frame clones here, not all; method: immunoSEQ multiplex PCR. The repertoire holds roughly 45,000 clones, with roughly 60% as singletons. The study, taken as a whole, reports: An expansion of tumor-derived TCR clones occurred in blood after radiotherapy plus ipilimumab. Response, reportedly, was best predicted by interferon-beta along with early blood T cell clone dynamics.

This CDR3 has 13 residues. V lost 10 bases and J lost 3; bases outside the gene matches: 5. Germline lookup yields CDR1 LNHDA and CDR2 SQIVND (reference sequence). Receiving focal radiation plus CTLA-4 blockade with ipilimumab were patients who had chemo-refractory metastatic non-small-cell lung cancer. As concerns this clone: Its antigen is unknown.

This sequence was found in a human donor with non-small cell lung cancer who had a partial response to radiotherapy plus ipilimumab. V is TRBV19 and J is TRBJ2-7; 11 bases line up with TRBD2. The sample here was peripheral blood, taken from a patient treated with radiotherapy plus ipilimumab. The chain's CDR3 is CATSTSGGYEQYF. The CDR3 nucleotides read TGTGCCACCTCTACTAGCGGGGGCTACGAGCAGTACTTC.